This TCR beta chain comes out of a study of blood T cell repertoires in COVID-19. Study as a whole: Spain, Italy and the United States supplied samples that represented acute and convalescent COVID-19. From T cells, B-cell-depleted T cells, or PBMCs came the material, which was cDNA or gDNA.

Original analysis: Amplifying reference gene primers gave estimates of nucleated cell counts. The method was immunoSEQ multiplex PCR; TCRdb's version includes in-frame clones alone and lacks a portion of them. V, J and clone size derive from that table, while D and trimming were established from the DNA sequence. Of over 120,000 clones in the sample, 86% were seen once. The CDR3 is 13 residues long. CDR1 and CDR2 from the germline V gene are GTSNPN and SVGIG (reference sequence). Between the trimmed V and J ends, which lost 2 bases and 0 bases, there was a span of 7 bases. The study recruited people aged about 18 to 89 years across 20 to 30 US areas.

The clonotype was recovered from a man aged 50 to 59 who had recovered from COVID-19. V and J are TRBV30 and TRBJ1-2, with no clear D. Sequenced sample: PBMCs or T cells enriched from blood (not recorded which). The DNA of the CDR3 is TGTGCCTGGAGTACAGCATCTAACTATGGCTACACCTTC. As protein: CAWSTASNYGYTF.